This T cell receptor beta chain appears in the sequencing data of a study of T cell repertoires in cytomegalovirus infection. Study in general: Signatures in public TCR beta sequences pointed to both CMV infection and matching HLA type. Notes on the study in general: What dominated the ex vivo response were HLA-C-restricted CMV-specific TCR beta clonotypes. Using cumulative public TCR beta family frequency, the authors identified those who carried CMV together with the relevant HLA.

TCRdb reprocessed the reads with MiXCR, giving one entry per CDR3 protein. This table has about 180,000 distinct CDR3 sequences, about 15% appearing once. CDR3 size: 17 residues. Germline V CDR1 and CDR2: KGHSH, LQKENI. J was trimmed by 4 bases and V by 3 bases; bases with no gene match: 12. Only a few counts were recorded for this clonotype. The antigen is not known. The specimen was CD8+ T cells from PBMCs. The clonotype comes from a human donor in good health (CMV status not recorded). Some clones in this sample may be carry-over from other donors' samples. This chain joins TRBV18 and TRBJ1-3; TRBD1 agrees at 7 bases. The CDR3 loop reads CASSPGQIFRDGNTIYF. CDR3 DNA sequence: TGTGCCAGCTCACCGGGACAGATATTTCGAGACGGAAACACCATATATTTT.